This record looks at one T cell receptor (beta chain) sequence and its context. CDR3 size: 15 residues. Germline assignment: CDR1 LNHDA and CDR2 SQIVND (reference sequence). J gave up 7 bases and V 5 bases, and 10 bases lay outside the gene matches. This sample was taken from a study of blood T cell repertoires in COVID-19. Study in general: The samples span acute and convalescent COVID-19 from the United States, Italy and Spain. PBMCs, B-cell-depleted T cells, or T cells were the source of the cDNA or gDNA that made up the material.

Methods used by the authors: Reference gene primers were amplified, and this amplification served to estimate nucleated cell counts. The data were produced by immunoSEQ multiplex PCR, yet TCRdb's version contains in-frame clones alone and is incomplete. V and J calls and clone size are given by that table; D and trimming were obtained from the DNA. The sample carries roughly 76,000 clones, around 70% recorded once. The source material was peripheral blood. This clonotype originated in a man between 65 and 85 years old with acute or convalescent COVID-19. The rearrangement joins TRBV19 to TRBJ1-4; TRBD1 matches at 7 bases. CDR3 coding DNA: TGTGCCAGTAGTCCGGACAGGCCTCCGGGTGAAAAACTGTTTTTT. Translation gives CASSPDRPPGEKLFF. Filled out from reference TRBV19 and TRBJ1-4, the complete variable domain reads DGGITQSPKYLFRKEGQNVTLSCEQNLNHDAMYWYRQDPGQGLRLIYYSQIVNDFQKGDIAEGYSVSREKKESFPLTVTSAQKNPTAFYLCASSPDRPPGEKLFFGSGTQLSVL.